The present T cell receptor (beta chain) was sequenced within a study of human versus mouse CDR3 diversity and MHC coevolution. Across the study: Reportedly, immunoSEQ detects one in 200,000 T cells with minimized PCR bias. Regarding the study as a whole: By iCHAO1, human TCR beta clonotypes numbered about 1.5 million, the most. On average, humans showed more CDR3 deletions and insertions than mice. Among all groups, most of the three human donors showed least clonal inequality.

Some clones are missing from TCRdb's copy, which holds only in-frame ones; the method was immunoSEQ multiplex PCR. The table lists some 60,000 clones, roughly 93% of them singletons. A word on this clone: The target antigen is unknown.

The J segment lost 6 bases and the V segment lost 4 bases, leaving 7 bases of the junction unmatched. The CDR3 runs 15 residues. CDR1 is SGHRS, CDR2 YFSETQ, per germline. Specimen: naive CD4+ T cells from blood. The subset: CD45RO-negative CD62L-positive naive CD4 T cells. This sequence originates from a person aged 55 to 75 in good health. The V call is TRBV5-1, the J call TRBJ1-5; 10 bases are a match to TRBD1. This chain's CDR3 is CASSRDRGPGQPQHF. The CDR3 DNA reads TGCGCCAGCAGCCGGGACAGGGGCCCAGGTCAGCCCCAGCATTTT.